This entry is about one T cell receptor (beta chain). Its cognate antigen is unknown. CDR3 size: 14 residues. The V and J ends lost 4 bases and 3 bases, in that order; junction bases with no gene match: 5. From germline, CDR1 is GTSNPN and CDR2 SVGIG (reference sequence). The data belong to a study of post-analysis software for immune sequencing data. The wider study: Several disease courses (relapsing-remitting, secondary progressive and progressive-relapsing) of multiple sclerosis were included.

Unique molecular identifiers had been added to the TCR beta cDNA libraries. The T cell input of about 0.95 to 11 million gave approximately 460,000 cDNA molecules. From the PCR reads, TCRdb called clonotypes with MiXCR, one entry per CDR3 protein. The data show about 200,000 distinct CDR3 sequences, 29% seen once. The study's findings and limits: Strong co-clustering by F measure was evident for samples that had been prepared in the same batch. Among roughly 5 TRBV segments more frequent in patients than controls were TRBV5-6, TRBV5-1 and TRBV20-1. A significant reduction in normalized Chao1 diversity was observed in multiple sclerosis patients versus controls.

The clonotype was recovered from a girl under 18 with multiple sclerosis. V is TRBV30 and J is TRBJ1-4, with 7 bases that match TRBD1. The sequencing sample was made of blood. The CDR3 region has the DNA TGTGCCTGGACGGCCGGGACAGCTAATGAAAAACTGTTTTTT. It yields the protein CAWTAGTANEKLFF.